This T cell receptor beta chain was documented in a study of T cells in Graves' hyperthyroidism and ophthalmopathy. Findings and limits, study-wide: Model output signaled ophthalmopathy a median approximately 6.2 months ahead of onset.

From germline, CDR1 is LNHNV and CDR2 YYDKDF (reference sequence). With 1 base removed from V and 7 bases from J, the gap between germline ends came to 8 bases. The CDR3 loop spans 13 amino acids. This clonotype was seen only once. The antigen remains undetermined. Amplified TCR beta CDR3 regions came from RNA transcripts. Initially, a first-round RT-PCR of the TCR CDR3 employed the HTBI primer set. TCRdb redid the calling of the multiplex PCR reads with MiXCR, one entry per CDR3 protein. The sample records almost 600,000 distinct CDR3 sequences, about 43% being singletons. What was sequenced was peripheral blood or thyroid tissue (not recorded which). This clonotype was obtained from a woman between 18 and 29 years old with Graves' hyperthyroidism. The chain has TRBV15 and TRBJ1-5; D is unresolved. In DNA form, the CDR3 reads TGTGCCACCAGCAGAGGGATCGGGCAGCCCCAGCATTTT. It specifies CATSRGIGQPQHF.